This T cell receptor (beta chain) was sequenced for a study of cytomegalovirus exposure and HLA in healthy donors (dated 2017 in TCRdb). Regarding the study in general: In an earlier analysis of some 610 of the donors, about 260 Gb of sequence data and just under 120 million unique TCR beta sequences from about 180 million T cells were reported. An early release covering more than 500 HLA-typed donors comprised roughly 300 gigabases of sequencing data and around 80 million unique TCR sequences. Of the approximately 370 genotyped donors, 70% to 90% were placed in the genetic ancestry cluster associated with self-reported Caucasian donors. The study aimed to test whether signatures of past pathogen exposure could be identified by cataloging public T cell receptors. The T cell repertoires of around 670 subjects were profiled by immunosequencing and related to cytomegalovirus serostatus. Besides the first cohort of about 730 subjects, a separate validation cohort made up of roughly 120 different subjects was used. To predict cytomegalovirus infection status, the study combined high-throughput TCR immunosequencing, statistical association of individual TCRs with disease status, and machine learning. In a later analysis, previously published TCR beta repertoires from some 640 donors were re-analyzed and high-resolution HLA genotyping was added so that TCR occurrence patterns could be studied. The later analysis used no new phenotypic data to find candidate immune exposures, relying instead on TCR beta sequences and their occurrence across donors. To decide whether each TCR beta V gene segment behaved as functional or pseudogenic, an earlier analysis of some 540 of the donors relied on high-throughput TCR beta sequencing. Alongside the repertoire data, information on donor age, sex, ethnicity and CMV serostatus was compiled. A later genetic analysis used genome-wide SNP genotypes for about 60% of the roughly 670 donors, treating that subset as a discovery cohort. Every repertoire in the discovery cohort had been generated on one and the same sequencing platform. Both class I and class II loci were covered by HLA typing, at four-digit resolution. Typing coverage varied by locus: roughly 620-640 donors for A, B, C, DRB1 and DQB1; more than 500 for DQA1; about 600 for DPA1; approximately 490 for DPB1. Five DR-DQ haplotypes were handled as single units for association and clustering because linkage in the cohort was strong. Among 350 to 400 genotyped donors of the cohort, an average of around 240,000 unique TCR beta nucleotide sequences were sequenced per donor, roughly 18% of them non-productive.

Library generation was performed with the immunoSEQ multiplex PCR assay. The multiplex PCR relied on a mix of 60 forward primers for TCR Vbeta segments and 13 reverse primers for TCR Jbeta segments. A multiplex PCR assay on genomic DNA amplified the CDR3 region of rearranged TCR beta genes. Amplified TCR beta libraries were sequenced as 87-base-pair reads on the Illumina HiSeq System. For the original study's pipeline: A later analysis tallied 70 million to 100 million unique TCR beta chains across the 640 or so repertoires, and some 10 million of those chains were shared by two or more donors. To remove PCR and sequencing errors, raw reads were error-corrected and collapsed into unique sequences using a nearest-neighbor algorithm that merged closely related sequences. Alignment of CDR3 sequences to IMGT reference sequences was used to assign V, D and J gene segments. For a sequence to be retained, a match of at least six nucleotides to both a V gene segment and a J gene segment was required. Rearrangements were called productive when the CDR3 lacked stop codons and stayed in frame with V and J; all others were non-productive. Following IMGT convention, CDR3 was defined as the stretch from the second conserved V-encoded cysteine to the conserved J-encoded phenylalanine. The earlier analysis of about 640 of the donors excluded any sequence lacking an unambiguous match to a single V gene segment. An earlier analysis of 587 of the donors called V segments functional above 56.7% productive rearrangements and segregating when the between-donor standard deviation exceeded 5%. A statistical classification framework was built for diagnosing cytomegalovirus status from the catalog of TCR beta chain sequences. In a later analysis, V and J genes were assigned by comparing TCR nucleotide sequences against IMGT/GENE-DB human TR gene sequences. A later analysis assigned CDR3 sequences and most-parsimonious VDJ recombination scenarios with the TCRdist pipeline. In a later analysis, each TCR beta chain was defined by its CDR3 amino acid sequence together with its V-gene family, and reads without a unique V-gene family were excluded. As a way to deal with suspected cross-contamination and a sequencing artifact, a later analysis dropped under 600 nucleotide sequences that were highly shared and had low generation probability. A later analysis calculated a clonal expansion index for each public chain from normalized within-repertoire ranks of inferred template counts. In a later analysis, generation probabilities were computed using a VDJ recombination model fitted to out-of-frame rearrangements, and the results were checked against IGoR. Hypergeometric tests were used in a later analysis to score TCR-TCR, TCR-HLA and TCR-CMV co-occurrence, with a repertoire-size bias correction applied to the TCR pairs. False discovery rates were estimated in a later analysis by permuting HLA or CMV assignments 20 times. In a later analysis, co-occurring TCRs were grouped using DBSCAN, and TCRdist sequence similarity was added for clustering within HLA-allele-positive subsets. Repertoires with fewer than 30,000 or more than 120,000 public chains, plus five repertoires with anomalous nucleotide sharing, were excluded from co-occurrence clustering. The clones in this table, taken by TCRdb from immuneACCESS, are in-frame only. Not every clone is retained; where verified, under half of the shortfall comes from an unresolved V gene, and the cause of the rest is unknown. That table gives V, J and clone size, and the DNA gave D and trimming. The sample table records 150,000 to 200,000 clones; 70% to 90% of these occur just once. The ten most abundant clones make up roughly 1.9% of the sample.

V loses 3 bases at its end and J loses 7 bases; junction bases beyond the gene matches: 8. The CDR3 sequence holds 14 residues, the cysteine and phenylalanine included. The DNA shown is the 42-base CDR3, in frame from base 1. According to the germline V gene, CDR1 reads MNHNS and CDR2 reads SASEGT. Remarks on this clone: The antigen it recognizes is unknown. Base qualities are not at hand, and no much larger clone is one base apart.

The cohort was made up of under 800 healthy bone marrow donors. At the time of sampling, every cohort member was nominally healthy, though immune exposures that went unrecorded were likely present. The donor tested CMV seronegative and was one of the 352 seronegative cohort members. Every donor gave a peripheral blood sample, and the peripheral blood mononuclear cells from that sample were used for TCR beta sequencing. The Qiagen DNeasy Blood Extraction Kit was used to extract genomic DNA from the blood cell samples. Results and caveats for the whole study, not just this receptor: Assigning TCR associations to individual alleles was difficult when HLA alleles, especially DR and DQ, strongly co-occurred. A later analysis found that TCR association rates varied across HLA loci, with DRB1 alleles showing the most associated TCRs and HLA-C alleles the fewest. According to a later analysis, most CMV-associated TCR beta chains appeared to be HLA-restricted, and the HLA associations seemed to be driven largely by CMV exposure. In a later analysis, HLA-associated TCR beta chains were found to be more clonally expanded and to have lower generation probabilities than equally common non-associated chains. HLA typing was unavailable for some donors at each locus, so association tests used only the typed subset. In an earlier analysis of some 540 of the donors, most TCR beta V segments appeared in productive rearrangements about 90% or about 30% of the time, broadly matching IMGT annotations. A later genetic analysis reported fewer N-insertions in productive TCRs among donors in an Asian-associated ancestry cluster than the roughly 640-donor mean. For the cohort, immune exposure information was limited to CMV serostatus. In both the original and validation cohorts, the classifier was reported to diagnose cytomegalovirus status with high specificity and sensitivity. Several of the top co-occurrence clusters appeared to be linked to parvovirus B19, influenza, CMV and Epstein-Barr virus, according to a later analysis. Correlated functional status among segregating V segments might be attributable to linkage disequilibrium, but an unknown experimental factor could not be ruled out. A further reported finding was that TCR beta sequences accurately predicted the HLA-A and HLA-B alleles for most subjects in the first cohort. The study listed 150 to 200 TCR beta chains as associated with cytomegalovirus. Roughly uniform sequencing depth across donors was assumed in presence/absence analyses, although this assumption may not hold. The 87-base-pair reads could not distinguish some IMGT-functional V segments, including TRBV6-2 and TRBV6-3, so those segments were excluded. Only TCR beta chains were sequenced in this cohort, and the absence of alpha or paired-chain data limited detectable features. Because counts were too low, seventeen rarely observed V segments, including chromosome 9 orphons, were excluded from the earlier analysis of around 640 of the donors. A cluster of highly shared sequence variants was judged likely to represent a technical artifact of the sequencing pipeline. Across donors, most TCR sequences were observed very rarely, whereas some public TCRs were present in many individuals. A few of the identified cytomegalovirus-associated TCR beta chains were confirmed in vitro to be specific for cytomegalovirus antigens. At a false discovery rate of 0.05, a later analysis linked about 17,000 TCR beta sequences to specific HLA alleles. In a later genetic analysis, a missense DCLRE1C variant was associated with V-gene and J-gene trimming of TCR beta chains, and the association was replicated in an independent cohort. The authors suggested that the approach could potentially be extended to other disease states and immunological phenotypes.

The clonotype was recovered from a woman younger than 35 in good health and CMV-seronegative. The sample was PBMCs. The sequence joins TRBV6-1 to TRBJ1-2; 7 bases in the junction line up with TRBD1. The DNA reads TGTGCCAGCAGTGACTCTAACAGGGGACCTGGCTACACCTTC. Its protein is CASSDSNRGPGYTF.